The 5 T cell receptor beta chains presented below share a single source sample, sequenced in a study of blood T cells in healthy people across ages. Using a J-beta primer mix together with a sample-barcoded 5' primer, a second PCR was run for 7 to 11 cycles. TCRdb itself ran the 5' RACE reads through MiXCR, one entry per CDR3 protein. The table has around 750,000 distinct CDR3 sequences, roughly 50% seen once; the top ten hold about two fifths. The sequencing sample was made of blood. Receptors were obtained from a man older than 75 in good health.

This clonotype was found a few times. The chain's CDR3 is CASSLGPGPLAGMGDTQYF. CDR3 in DNA: TGTGCCAGCAGCTTAGGTCCGGGGCCACTAGCGGGTATGGGAGATACGCAGTATTTT. The chain recombines TRBV7-2 with TRBJ2-3, with TRBD2 matching 9 bases. Germline V gene sequence: CDR1 SGHTA, CDR2 FQGNSA. J was trimmed by 5 bases and V by 1 base; bases with no gene match: 16. This CDR3 is built from 19 residues.

The chain links TRBV6-6 to TRBJ1-1; no definite D call. The CDR3 sequence is 16 residues long. V gave up 3 bases and J gave up 2 bases, with 16 bases separating them. The germline CDR1 and CDR2 sequences are MNHNY and SVGAGI (reference sequence). This CDR3 is CASSYYSLTGNTEAFF. Here the CDR3 DNA reads TGTGCCAGCAGTTATTATTCACTCACGGGAAACACTGAAGCTTTCTTT.

With respect to this clonotype: The junction shows a germline mismatch at one end, possibly a read error. This chain uses TRBV29-1 with TRBJ2-1; D is possibly TRBD2 (5 bases). The CDR3 extends over 15 amino acids. Germline assignment: CDR1 SQVTM and CDR2 ANQGSEA. The CDR3 DNA reads TGCAGCGTGGAAGGACTGCCGAGGACCTACAATGAGCAGTTCTTC. Translation: CSVEGLPRTYNEQFF.

The chain carries TRBV29-1 and TRBJ1-1; TRBD1 might be the D (6 bases). The CDR3 extends over 14 amino acids. The V gene lost 7 bases and the J gene lost 4 bases, with 19 bases spanning the gap. Germline V CDR1 and CDR2: SQVTM, ANQGSEA. The CDR3 reads CSALRGGGATEAFF. The CDR3, as DNA: TGCAGCGCCCTAAGAGGAGGGGGGGCCACTGAAGCTTTCTTT.

This chain connects TRBV2 to TRBJ2-4; a possible D gene is TRBD1 (5 bases). The CDR3 length is 16 residues. V was pared by 2 bases and J by 0 bases, with 11 bases between. CDR1 and CDR2 from the germline V gene are SNHLY and FYNNEI. The CDR3 loop reads CASSERLGLAKNIQYF. The CDR3 nucleotides are TGTGCCAGCAGTGAACGTTTGGGGCTAGCCAAAAACATTCAGTACTTC. Variable domain in full (rest from reference TRBV2 and TRBJ2-4): EPEVTQTPSHQVTQMGQEVILRCVPISNHLYFYWYRQILGQKVEFLVSFYNNEISEKSEIFDDQFSVERPDGSNFTLKIRSTKLEDSAMYFCASSERLGLAKNIQYFGAGTRLSVL.